These T cell receptor beta chains were read from a single sample in a study of Graves' ophthalmopathy and Graves' hyperthyroidism. TCRdb re-called the multiplex PCR reads with MiXCR, one entry per CDR3 protein. This table holds about 500,000 distinct CDR3 sequences, under 45% found once. Sequences were obtained from peripheral blood or thyroid tissue (not recorded which). The receptors derive from an adult man with Graves' hyperthyroidism. The CDR3 runs from the conserved cysteine through the conserved F or W. The D gene is left open where the match is weak. Size tells how often a clone was seen (once, few, many) or the class of an expanded clone, and some rows leave it out.

>TRBV29-1|.|TRBJ1-2|.
TGTGCCTGGAGTGTACAAGGAAGAGATGGCTACACCTTC
CAWSVQGRDGYTF
>TRBV2|.|TRBJ1-5|.
TGTGCCAGAGGGACCGGGACACGCAATCAGCCCCAGCATTTT
CARGTGTRNQPQHF
>TRBV7-9|TRBD1|TRBJ1-5|.
TGTGCCAGCAGCTTAGGGTCACAGGGGTGGAATCAGCCCCAGCATTTT
CASSLGSQGWNQPQHF
>TRBV12-3/TRBV12-4|TRBD1|TRBJ1-5|.
TGTGCCAGCAGCCCCGGATCGGGACAGACCTATCGGGCCCAGCATTTT
CASSPGSGQTYRAQHF
>TRBV25-1|TRBD1|TRBJ1-4|.
TGTGCCAGCTCAACCGGACAGGTGGCAACTAATGAAAAACTGTTTTTT
CASSTGQVATNEKLFF
>TRBV20-1|.|TRBJ1-5|many
TGCAGTGCTAGTGCGGTGGAGGGGCGGCAGCCCCAGCATTTT
CSASAVEGRQPQHF
>TRBV10-1|.|TRBJ2-7|.
TGCGCCAGCAGCGAGGGGGGAAGTGGTCACGAGCAGTACTTC
CASSEGGSGHEQYF
>TRBV24-1|TRBD1|TRBJ2-5|.
TGTGCCAGCTCACCGACAGGGGCAATAAGGGAGACCCAGTACTTC
CASSPTGAIRETQYF
>TRBV2|.|TRBJ1-5|many
TGTGCCAGCAGTGAAAACTCAAGCAATCAGCCCCAGCATTTT
CASSENSSNQPQHF
>TRBV7-9|.|TRBJ2-5|many
TGTGCCAGCAGCTTAGCTGGGAAGCGACAAGAGACCCAGTACTTC
CASSLAGKRQETQYF
>TRBV29-1|TRBD1|TRBJ1-1|.
TGCAGCGAGAGACAGGGGACTCTGGGGACTGAAGCTTTCTTT
CSERQGTLGTEAFF
>TRBV10-3|.|TRBJ2-5|.
TGTGCCATCACTGCGGGCCCGGGAGAGACCCAGTACTTC
CAITAGPGETQYF
>TRBV7-9|.|TRBJ2-3|few
TGTGCCAGCAGCTTTGGTACAGATACGCAGTATTTT
CASSFGTDTQYF